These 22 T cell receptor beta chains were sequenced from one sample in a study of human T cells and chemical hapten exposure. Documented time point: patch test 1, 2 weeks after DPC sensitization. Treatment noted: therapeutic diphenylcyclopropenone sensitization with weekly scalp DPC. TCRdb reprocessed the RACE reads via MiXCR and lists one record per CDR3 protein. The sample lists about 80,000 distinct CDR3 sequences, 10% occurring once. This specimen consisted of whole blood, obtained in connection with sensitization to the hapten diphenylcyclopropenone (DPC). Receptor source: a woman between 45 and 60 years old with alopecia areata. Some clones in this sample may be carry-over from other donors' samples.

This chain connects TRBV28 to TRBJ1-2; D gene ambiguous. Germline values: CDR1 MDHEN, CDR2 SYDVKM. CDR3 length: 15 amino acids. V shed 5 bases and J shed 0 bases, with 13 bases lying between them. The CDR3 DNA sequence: TGTGCCAGCAGTCTGACGGTTAACCCTAACTATGGCTACACCTTC. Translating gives CASSLTVNPNYGYTF.

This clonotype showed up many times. CDR3 bases: TGTGCCAGCAGCTTACTAGCGGGAAGCCCCGATACGCAGTATTTT. This gives the protein CASSLLAGSPDTQYF. The chain carries TRBV7-8 and TRBJ2-3, with TRBD2 matching 9 bases. From germline, CDR1 is SGHVS and CDR2 FQNEAQ. CDR3 size: 15 residues. The V and J ends lost 2 bases and 6 bases, in that order; junction bases with no gene match: 6.

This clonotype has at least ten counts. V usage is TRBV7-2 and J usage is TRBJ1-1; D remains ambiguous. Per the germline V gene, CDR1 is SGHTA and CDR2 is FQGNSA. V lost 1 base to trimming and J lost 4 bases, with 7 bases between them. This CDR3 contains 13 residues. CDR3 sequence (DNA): TGTGCCAGCAGCTTAGTCCACGGCACTGAAGCTTTCTTT. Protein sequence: CASSLVHGTEAFF.

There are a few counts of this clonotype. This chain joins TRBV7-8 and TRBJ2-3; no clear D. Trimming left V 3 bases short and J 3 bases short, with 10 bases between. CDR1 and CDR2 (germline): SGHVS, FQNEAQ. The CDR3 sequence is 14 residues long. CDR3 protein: CASSFTVETDTQYF. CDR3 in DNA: TGTGCCAGCAGCTTCACAGTTGAGACAGATACGCAGTATTTT.

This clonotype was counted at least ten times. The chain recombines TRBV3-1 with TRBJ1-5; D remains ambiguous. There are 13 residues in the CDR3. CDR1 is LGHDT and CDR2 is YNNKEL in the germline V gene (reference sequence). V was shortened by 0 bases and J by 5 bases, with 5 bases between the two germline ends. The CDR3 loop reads CASSQDSHQPQHF. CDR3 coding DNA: TGTGCCAGCAGCCAAGACAGCCATCAGCCCCAGCATTTT.

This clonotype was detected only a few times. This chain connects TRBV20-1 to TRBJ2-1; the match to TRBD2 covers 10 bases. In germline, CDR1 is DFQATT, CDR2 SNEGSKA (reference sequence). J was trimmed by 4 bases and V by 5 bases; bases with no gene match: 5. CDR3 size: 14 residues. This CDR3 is CSAPTSGMYNEQFF. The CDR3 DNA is TGCAGTGCTCCAACTAGCGGGATGTACAATGAGCAGTTCTTC.

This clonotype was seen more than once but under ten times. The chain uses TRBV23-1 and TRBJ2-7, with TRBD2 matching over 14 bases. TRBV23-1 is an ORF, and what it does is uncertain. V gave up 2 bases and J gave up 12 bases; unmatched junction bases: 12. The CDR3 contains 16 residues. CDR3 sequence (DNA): TGCGCCAGCAGTCAAACCTCCGGGACTAGCGGGAGTCATCCGTACTTC. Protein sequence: CASSQTSGTSGSHPYF.

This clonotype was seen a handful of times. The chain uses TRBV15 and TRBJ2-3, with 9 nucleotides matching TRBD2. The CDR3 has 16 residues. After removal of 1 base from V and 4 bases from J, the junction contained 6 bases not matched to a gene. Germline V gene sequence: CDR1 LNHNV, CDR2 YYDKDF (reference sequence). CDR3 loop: CATSRGGGRAADTQYF. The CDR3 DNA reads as TGTGCCACCAGCAGAGGGGGCGGGAGGGCCGCAGATACGCAGTATTTT.

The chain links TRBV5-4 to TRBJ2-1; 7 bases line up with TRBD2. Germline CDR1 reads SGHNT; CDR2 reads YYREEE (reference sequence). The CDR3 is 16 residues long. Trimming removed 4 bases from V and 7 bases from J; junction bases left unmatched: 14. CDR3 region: CASSPSRAGVGNEQFF. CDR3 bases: TGTGCCAGCAGCCCATCTCGGGCGGGAGTTGGTAATGAGCAGTTCTTC.

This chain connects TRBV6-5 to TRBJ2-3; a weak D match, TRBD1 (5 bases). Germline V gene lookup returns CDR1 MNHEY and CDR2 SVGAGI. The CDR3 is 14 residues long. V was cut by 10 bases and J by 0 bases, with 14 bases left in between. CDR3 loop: CATSDDRSTDTQYF. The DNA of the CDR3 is TGTGCCACCTCCGATGACAGAAGCACAGATACGCAGTATTTT.

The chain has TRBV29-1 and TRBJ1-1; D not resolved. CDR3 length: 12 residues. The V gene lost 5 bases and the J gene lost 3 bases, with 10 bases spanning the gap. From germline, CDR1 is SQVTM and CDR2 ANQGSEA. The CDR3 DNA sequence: TGCAGCGTTCCTGAAGGGCACACTGAAGCTTTCTTT. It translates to CSVPEGHTEAFF.

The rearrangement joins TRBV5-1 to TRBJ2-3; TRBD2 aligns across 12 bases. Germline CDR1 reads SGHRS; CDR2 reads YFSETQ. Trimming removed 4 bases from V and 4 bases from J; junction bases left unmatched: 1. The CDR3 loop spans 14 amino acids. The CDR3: CASSRTSGADTQYF. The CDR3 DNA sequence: TGCGCCAGCAGCCGGACTAGCGGGGCAGATACGCAGTATTTT. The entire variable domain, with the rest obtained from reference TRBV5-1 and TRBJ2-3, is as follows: KAGVTQTPRYLIKTRGQQVTLSCSPISGHRSVSWYQQTPGQGLQFLFEYFSETQRNKGNFPGRFSGRQFSNSRSEMNVSTLELGDSALYLCASSRTSGADTQYFGPGTRLTVL.

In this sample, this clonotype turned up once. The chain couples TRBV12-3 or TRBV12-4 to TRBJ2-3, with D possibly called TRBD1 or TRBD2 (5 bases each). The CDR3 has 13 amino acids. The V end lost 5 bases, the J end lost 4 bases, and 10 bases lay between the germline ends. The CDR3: CASSRGTADTQYF. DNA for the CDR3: TGTGCCAGCAGTCGAGGGACGGCAGATACGCAGTATTTT.

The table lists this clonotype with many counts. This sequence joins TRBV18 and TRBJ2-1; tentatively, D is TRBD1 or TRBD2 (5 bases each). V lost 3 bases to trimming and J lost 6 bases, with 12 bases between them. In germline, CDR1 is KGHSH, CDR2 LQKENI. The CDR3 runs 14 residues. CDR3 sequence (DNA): TGTGCCAGCTCACCTACGGGACCGAGCAATGAGCAGTTCTTC. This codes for CASSPTGPSNEQFF.

CDR3 nucleotides: TGTGCCAGCAGTTTGGTCGGGGCCGGGGAGCTGTTTTTT. Translation gives CASSLVGAGELFF. The gene calls are TRBV12-3 or TRBV12-4 and TRBJ2-2; possibly TRBD2 for D (5 bases). The V gene lost 3 bases and the J gene lost 6 bases, with 8 bases spanning the gap. CDR3 length: 13 amino acids.

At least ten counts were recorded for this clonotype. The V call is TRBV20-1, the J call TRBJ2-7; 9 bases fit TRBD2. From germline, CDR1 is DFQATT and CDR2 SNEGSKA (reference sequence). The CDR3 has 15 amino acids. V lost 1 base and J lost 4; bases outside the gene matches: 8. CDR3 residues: CSARAPGLAEYEQYF. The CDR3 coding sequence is TGCAGTGCTAGAGCTCCGGGACTAGCAGAGTACGAGCAGTACTTC.

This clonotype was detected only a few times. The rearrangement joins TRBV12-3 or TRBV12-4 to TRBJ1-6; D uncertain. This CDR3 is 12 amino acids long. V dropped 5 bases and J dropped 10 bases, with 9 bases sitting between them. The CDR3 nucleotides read TGTGCCAGCAGTCGGGAAGGGTCACCCCTCCACTTT. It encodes CASSREGSPLHF.

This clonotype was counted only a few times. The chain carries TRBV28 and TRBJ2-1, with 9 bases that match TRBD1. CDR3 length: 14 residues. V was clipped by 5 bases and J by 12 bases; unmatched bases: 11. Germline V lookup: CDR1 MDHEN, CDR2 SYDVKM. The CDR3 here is CASSPGTGWKGQFF. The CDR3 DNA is TGTGCCAGCAGTCCCGGGACAGGGTGGAAAGGGCAGTTCTTC. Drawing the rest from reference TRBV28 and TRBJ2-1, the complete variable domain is DVKVTQSSRYLVKRTGEKVFLECVQDMDHENMFWYRQDPGLGLRLIYFSYDVKMKEKGDIPEGYSVSREKKERFSLILESASTNQTSMYLCASSPGTGWKGQFFGPGTRLTVL.

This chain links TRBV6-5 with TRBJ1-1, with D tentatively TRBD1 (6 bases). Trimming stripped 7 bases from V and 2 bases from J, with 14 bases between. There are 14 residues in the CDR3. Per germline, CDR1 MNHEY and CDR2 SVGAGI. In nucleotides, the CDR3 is TGTGCCAGCAAATTTACAGGGCGTAACACTGAAGCTTTCTTT. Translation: CASKFTGRNTEAFF.

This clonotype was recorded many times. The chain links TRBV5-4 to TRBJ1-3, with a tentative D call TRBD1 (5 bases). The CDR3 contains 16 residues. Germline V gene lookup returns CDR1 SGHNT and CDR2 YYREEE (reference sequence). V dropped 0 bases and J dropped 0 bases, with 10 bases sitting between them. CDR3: CASSLVGASSGNTIYF. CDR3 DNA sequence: TGTGCCAGCAGCTTGGTAGGGGCCAGCTCTGGAAACACCATATATTTT.

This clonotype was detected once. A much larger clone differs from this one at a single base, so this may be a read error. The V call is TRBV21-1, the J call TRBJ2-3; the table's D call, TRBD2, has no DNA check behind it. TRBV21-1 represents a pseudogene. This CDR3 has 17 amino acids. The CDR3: CASSPRCSGSTADMQYF. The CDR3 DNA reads TGTGCCAGCAGCCCCCGGTGTAGCGGGAGTACGGCAGATATGCAGTATTTT.

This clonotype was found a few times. The CDR3 loop reads CATSAGQVNQPQHF. The CDR3 DNA is TGTGCCACCAGTGCGGGACAGGTCAATCAGCCCCAGCATTTT. The chain employs TRBV24-1 and TRBJ1-5, with 8 bases that match TRBD1. This CDR3 has 14 residues. Germline loops: CDR1 KGHDR, CDR2 SFDVKD. Losses at the gene ends were 5 bases for V and 3 bases for J; bases not matched to a gene: 2.